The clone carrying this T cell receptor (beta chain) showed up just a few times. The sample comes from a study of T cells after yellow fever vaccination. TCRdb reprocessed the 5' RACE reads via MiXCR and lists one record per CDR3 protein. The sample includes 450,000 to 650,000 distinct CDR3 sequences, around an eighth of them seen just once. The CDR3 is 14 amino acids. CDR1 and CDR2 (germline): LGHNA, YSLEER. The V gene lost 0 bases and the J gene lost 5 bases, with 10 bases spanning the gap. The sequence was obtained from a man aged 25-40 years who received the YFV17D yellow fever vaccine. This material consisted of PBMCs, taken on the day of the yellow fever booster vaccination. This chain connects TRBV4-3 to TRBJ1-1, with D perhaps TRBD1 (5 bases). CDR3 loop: CASSQESGGTEAFF. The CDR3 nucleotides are TGCGCCAGCAGCCAAGAGAGTGGGGGAACTGAAGCTTTCTTT.